These 11 T cell receptor beta chains came from one sample sequenced in a study of blood T cell repertoires in COVID-19. Sequenced by immunoSEQ multiplex PCR; TCRdb stores in-frame clones only, minus some. The sample includes 150,000 to 200,000 clones, over 80% of them seen just once. Sequenced: peripheral blood. The receptors derive from a woman between 40 and 55 years old with COVID-19, enrolled during active disease.

V gene TRBV5-1 combines with J gene TRBJ2-1; the D gene is possibly TRBD1 (5 bases). Germline CDR1 reads SGHRS; CDR2 reads YFSETQ. The CDR3 covers 17 residues. The germline V and J ends were trimmed by 0 bases and 4 bases, with 17 bases remaining between them. The CDR3 region has the DNA TGCGCCAGCAGCTTGGTTGTGGGGCCAAACCGATACAATGAGCAGTTCTTC. This gives the protein CASSLVVGPNRYNEQFF.

The CDR3 nucleotides read TGTGCCAGCGGGGGGTTGGGCTCTGGGGCCAACGTCCTGACTTTC. Its protein product is CASGGLGSGANVLTF. The V and J genes are TRBV5-8 and TRBJ2-6; a possible D gene is TRBD2 (6 bases). Germline V gene lookup returns CDR1 SGHTS and CDR2 YDEGEE. The CDR3 is 15 amino acids. The V end lost 7 bases, the J end lost 0 bases, and 11 bases lay between the germline ends.

This chain uses TRBV7-6 with TRBJ2-3, with a tentative D call TRBD2 (6 bases). CDR3 length: 16 amino acids. Germline V gene lookup returns CDR1 SGHVS and CDR2 FNYEAQ. Trimming cost V 4 bases and J 1 base, with 15 bases left between them. The CDR3 region has the DNA TGTGCCAGCAGCTATTCAACGGGACTCCGCACAGATACGCAGTATTTT. Amino acid sequence: CASSYSTGLRTDTQYF.

The chain employs TRBV18 and TRBJ1-2, with 9 bases aligning to TRBD1. The length of the CDR3 is 17 residues. CDR1 is KGHSH, CDR2 LQKENI, per germline. Trimming took 5 bases from V and 1 from J; bases not matched to a gene: 11. The CDR3 region has the DNA TGTGCCAGCTCAACCGGGACAGGGAAGGGAGATAACTATGGCTACACCTTC. Residues: CASSTGTGKGDNYGYTF. The variable domain in full, with the rest retrieved from reference TRBV18 and TRBJ1-2, is NAGVMQNPRHLVRRRGQEARLRCSPMKGHSHVYWYRQLPEEGLKFMVYLQKENIIDESGMPKERFSAEFPKEGPSILRIQQVVRGDSAAYFCASSTGTGKGDNYGYTFGSGTRLTVV.

This sequence joins TRBV5-4 and TRBJ1-2, with D perhaps TRBD1 (6 bases). V was shortened by 0 bases and J by 4 bases, with 7 bases between the two germline ends. The germline gives CDR1 SGHNT, CDR2 YYREEE (reference sequence). The CDR3 extends over 13 amino acids. CDR3 amino acids: CASSLDRAYGYTF. CDR3 coding DNA: TGTGCCAGCAGCTTGGACAGGGCCTATGGCTACACCTTC.

V gene TRBV28 combines with J gene TRBJ1-1; 9 nucleotides align to TRBD1. Germline values: CDR1 MDHEN, CDR2 SYDVKM. V shed 6 bases and J 10 bases; nucleotides not matched to a gene: 9. The CDR3 consists of 13 residues. The CDR3 coding sequence is TGTGCCAGCAGAACCGGGACAGGGATAGGAGCTTTCTTT. Translated: CASRTGTGIGAFF.

Only one count was recorded for this clone. The chain employs TRBV7-8 and TRBJ1-2, with 9 bases matching TRBD1. This CDR3 has 17 amino acids. Germline V gives CDR1 SGHVS, CDR2 FQNEAQ. The V segment lost 1 base and the J segment 6 bases; nucleotides outside the gene matches: 12. DNA of the CDR3: TGTGCCAGCAGCTTAGTAGGATCGGGACAGGGTCGCGATGGCTACACCTTC. It yields the protein CASSLVGSGQGRDGYTF.

This chain connects TRBV10-3 to TRBJ2-3, with TRBD1 matching 10 bases. This CDR3 spans 14 amino acids. Germline assignment: CDR1 ENHRY and CDR2 SYGVKD. The V and J ends lost 8 bases and 3 bases, in that order; junction bases with no gene match: 5. As DNA, the CDR3 is TGTGCCATCGGTGCGGGACAGGGGACAGATACGCAGTATTTT. Protein sequence: CAIGAGQGTDTQYF.

The rearrangement joins TRBV3-1 (or the pseudogene TRBV3-2) to TRBJ1-2; weak D call: TRBD1 (5 bases). The CDR3 extends over 15 amino acids. With 3 bases removed from V and 4 bases from J, the gap between germline ends came to 15 bases. CDR1 is LGHDT and CDR2 is YNNKEL in the germline V gene (reference sequence). The chain's CDR3 is CASSHLSQGLYGYTF. The CDR3 DNA follows: TGTGCCAGCAGCCATTTATCCCAGGGACTCTATGGCTACACCTTC.

This clone has at least ten counts. The V call is TRBV5-1, the J call TRBJ2-7; no definite D call. Per the germline V gene, CDR1 is SGHRS and CDR2 is YFSETQ. V lost 4 bases and J 5 bases, leaving 19 bases between the germline ends. The CDR3 is 15 amino acids. The CDR3 sequence: CASSHGSGPNHEQYF. The CDR3 nucleotides are TGCGCCAGCAGCCACGGTTCAGGCCCAAACCACGAGCAGTACTTC. The full variable domain, rest sourced from reference TRBV5-1 and TRBJ2-7, is KAGVTQTPRYLIKTRGQQVTLSCSPISGHRSVSWYQQTPGQGLQFLFEYFSETQRNKGNFPGRFSGRQFSNSRSEMNVSTLELGDSALYLCASSHGSGPNHEQYFGPGTRLTVT.

The chain combines TRBV6-5 with TRBJ1-2; TRBD1 agrees at 10 bases. The germline V gene encodes CDR1 MNHEY and CDR2 SVGAGI. The V segment lost 7 bases and the J segment 8 bases; nucleotides outside the gene matches: 10. This CDR3 region has 14 residues. CDR3 residues: CASNMDRGIKGYTF. The CDR3 coding sequence is TGTGCCAGCAACATGGACAGGGGGATTAAGGGCTACACCTTC.